This TCR beta chain is drawn from a study of spatial heterogeneity in lung cancer. Study in general: A consistent excess of beta-chain over alpha-chain sequences was detected.

The time point here: sample taken at primary tumor resection. This clonotype was recorded at least ten times. Its target is unknown. Study-wide results and caveats: Counts of expanded intratumoral alpha and beta TCRs tracked tumor mutation counts.

One entry per CDR3 protein results from TCRdb running MiXCR on the 5' RACE reads. The sample carries some 100,000 distinct CDR3 sequences, under 4.5% recorded once. The sequence was obtained from a male donor with early-stage non-small cell lung cancer. The input for sequencing was lung tumor tissue, taken at surgery.

The CDR3 loop reads CASSWGSGSTGEQYF. In DNA, the CDR3 is TGTGCCAGCAGTTGGGGTAGCGGGAGTACGGGGGAGCAGTACTTC. The rearrangement links TRBV12-3 or TRBV12-4 to TRBJ2-7; 9 nucleotides match TRBD2. This CDR3 is built from 15 residues. V dropped 4 bases and J dropped 7; count of bases not matched to a gene: 11.